This TCR beta chain is from a study of blood T cell repertoires in COVID-19. Study-level background: Samples came from the United States, Italy and Spain, spanning acute and convalescent COVID-19. The analysed material was cDNA or gDNA that came from T cells, B-cell-depleted T cells, or PBMCs.

Source study methods: Cell counts per sample came from amplifying reference gene primers. Some clones are missing from TCRdb's copy, which holds only in-frame ones; the method was immunoSEQ multiplex PCR. That table supplies the V and J calls and clone size; D and trimming were determined from the DNA. The table includes about 75,000 clones, just over 85% detected once. J lost 4 bases, V lost 4 bases, and 15 bases had no gene match. CDR1 SGDLS and CDR2 YYNGEE come from the germline V gene. The CDR3 has 17 amino acids. V and J are TRBV9 and TRBJ2-7, with TRBD1 matching over 9 bases. Sequenced input: peripheral blood. This receptor was obtained from a human donor in a cohort sampled during active COVID-19. CDR3 in DNA: TGTGCCAGCAGCCCTCGTCTTCCGGGACAGGGCCTATACGAGCAGTACTTC. This gives the protein CASSPRLPGQGLYEQYF. Looking up the rest from reference TRBV9 and TRBJ2-7 gives the full variable domain: DSGVTQTPKHLITATGQRVTLRCSPRSGDLSVYWYQQSLDQGLQFLIQYYNGEERAKGNILERFSAQQFPDLHSELNLSSLELGDSALYFCASSPRLPGQGLYEQYFGPGTRLTVT.